Presented here are 2 T cell receptor beta chains from one specimen sequenced in a study of T-cell memory formation after mild COVID-19. MiXCR, run by TCRdb on the 5' RACE reads, gives a single entry per CDR3 protein. The table has just over 300,000 distinct CDR3 sequences, 19% seen once. Sequenced: PBMCs or a T cell subset sorted from them (not recorded which). These receptors originate from a man between 18 and 29 years old who had mild COVID-19 (a few samples of this study predate the infection). Cell type and time point are not known.

This clonotype has more than one count but fewer than ten. The chain employs TRBV6-5 and TRBJ1-2; weak D call: TRBD1 (6 bases). V lost 2 bases to trimming and J lost 6 bases, with 13 bases between them. The CDR3 spans 14 residues. Germline loops: CDR1 MNHEY, CDR2 SVGAGI. The DNA of the CDR3 is TGTGCCAGCAGTTACCACGGGACACGGGATGGCTACACCTTC. This sequence encodes CASSYHGTRDGYTF.

The rearrangement uses TRBV6-5 and TRBJ1-4; D is unresolved. Germline CDR1 and CDR2: MNHEY and SVGAGI. Trimming pared 6 bases from V and 4 bases from J, leaving 9 bases between. The CDR3 contains 13 residues. For the CDR3, the DNA is TGTGCCAGCAGCCAGAGGTTTAATGAAAAACTGTTTTTT. Its translation is CASSQRFNEKLFF.